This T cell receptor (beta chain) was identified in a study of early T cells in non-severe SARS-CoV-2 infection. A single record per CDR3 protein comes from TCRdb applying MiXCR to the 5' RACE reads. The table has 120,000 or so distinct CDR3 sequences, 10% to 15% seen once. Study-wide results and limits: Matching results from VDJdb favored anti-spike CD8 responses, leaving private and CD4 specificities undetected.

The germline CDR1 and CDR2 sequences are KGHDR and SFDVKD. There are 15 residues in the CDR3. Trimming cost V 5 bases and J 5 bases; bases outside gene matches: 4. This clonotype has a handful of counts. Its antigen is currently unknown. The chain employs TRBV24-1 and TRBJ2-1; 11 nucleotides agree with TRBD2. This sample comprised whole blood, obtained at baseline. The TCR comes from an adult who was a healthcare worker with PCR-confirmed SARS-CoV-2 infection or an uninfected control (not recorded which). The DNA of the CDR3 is TGTGCCACCAGTGGCGGGACTAGCGGAGACAATGAGCAGTTCTTC. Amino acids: CATSGGTSGDNEQFF.